Listed below are T cell receptor beta chains from one sample, sequenced in a study of blood T cell repertoires in COVID-19. Generated by immunoSEQ multiplex PCR, the TCRdb table keeps only in-frame clones and is missing some. The table shows under 300,000 clones, with approximately 91% occurring only once. Sequencing used PBMCs or T cells enriched from blood (not recorded which). These receptors all stem from a woman in her thirties or forties who had recovered from COVID-19. The CDR3 runs from the conserved cysteine through the conserved F or W. The order of the fields is D gene, clone size, J gene, V gene, CDR3 DNA, CDR3 protein. D genes are given only for firm matches. The size entry is marked missing in some rows and otherwise reads once, few, many or a size class.

D gene: -; clone size: once; J gene: TRBJ2-5; V gene: TRBV30; CDR3 DNA: TGTGCCTGGAGTGTTCCCCAGCGCAAAGAGACCCAGTACTTC; CDR3 protein: CAWSVPQRKETQYF
D gene: TRBD1; clone size: -; J gene: TRBJ1-1; V gene: TRBV5-1; CDR3 DNA: TGCGCCAGCAGTTCATCCGGACAGGCGGGGACTGAAGCTTTCTTT; CDR3 protein: CASSSSGQAGTEAFF
D gene: -; clone size: -; J gene: TRBJ1-1; V gene: TRBV19; CDR3 DNA: TGTGCCAGTAGGCTTCAGGTTCGTAAGAACACTGAAGCTTTCTTT; CDR3 protein: CASRLQVRKNTEAFF
D gene: -; clone size: -; J gene: TRBJ2-7; V gene: TRBV13; CDR3 DNA: TGTGCCAGCAGCCGGGACACCCACGAGCAGTACTTC; CDR3 protein: CASSRDTHEQYF
D gene: TRBD2; clone size: -; J gene: TRBJ2-1; V gene: TRBV7-3; CDR3 DNA: TGTGCCAGCAGCTTACAAGGTGGACTAGCGGGAATAAAGTACAATGAGCAGTTCTTC; CDR3 protein: CASSLQGGLAGIKYNEQFF
D gene: TRBD1; clone size: -; J gene: TRBJ2-1; V gene: TRBV11-3; CDR3 DNA: TGTGCCAGCAGCCCCGGACAGGGTAGGATGGCGGGGAATTACAATGAGCAGTTCTTC; CDR3 protein: CASSPGQGRMAGNYNEQFF
D gene: TRBD2; clone size: -; J gene: TRBJ2-5; V gene: TRBV5-1; CDR3 DNA: TGCGCCAGCAGCTATCGGGGGGGAGAGACCCAGTACTTC; CDR3 protein: CASSYRGGETQYF
D gene: -; clone size: -; J gene: TRBJ1-1; V gene: TRBV7-2; CDR3 DNA: TGTGCCAGCAGCCCAAGACAGGTCCTGAACACTGAAGCTTTCTTT; CDR3 protein: CASSPRQVLNTEAFF
D gene: -; clone size: -; J gene: TRBJ2-5; V gene: TRBV11-2; CDR3 DNA: TGTGCCAGCAGCTTAGAGCGCCTACAAGAGACCCAGTACTTC; CDR3 protein: CASSLERLQETQYF
D gene: -; clone size: -; J gene: TRBJ1-1; V gene: TRBV5-1; CDR3 DNA: TGCGCCAGCAGCTCTCTCGGAGGCCCCACTGAAGCTTTCTTT; CDR3 protein: CASSSLGGPTEAFF
D gene: -; clone size: -; J gene: TRBJ2-7; V gene: TRBV21-1; CDR3 DNA: TGTGCCAGCAGCAAACCAAAAGTCGGGTCTGACGAGCAGTACTTC; CDR3 protein: CASSKPKVGSDEQYF
D gene: -; clone size: -; J gene: TRBJ1-1; V gene: TRBV5-1; CDR3 DNA: TGCGCCAGCAGCTTGGAACTTGATCGGACTGAAGCTTTCTTT; CDR3 protein: CASSLELDRTEAFF
D gene: -; clone size: -; J gene: TRBJ1-5; V gene: TRBV27; CDR3 DNA: TGTGCCAGCAAAGACAGGTATCATAGCAATCAGCCCCAGCATTTT; CDR3 protein: CASKDRYHSNQPQHF
D gene: TRBD2; clone size: -; J gene: TRBJ2-7; V gene: TRBV7-2; CDR3 DNA: TGTGCCAGCAGCCCCCAGACTAGCGGGAGTAGGGACGAGCAGTACTTC; CDR3 protein: CASSPQTSGSRDEQYF
D gene: -; clone size: -; J gene: TRBJ2-7; V gene: TRBV18; CDR3 DNA: TGTGCCAGCTCACCTCGTTTGGCTAGCGTAACAACCTACGAGCAGTACTTC; CDR3 protein: CASSPRLASVTTYEQYF
D gene: TRBD1; clone size: -; J gene: TRBJ1-3; V gene: TRBV6-5; CDR3 DNA: TGTGCCAGCAGTTACTCGAGGGGGCTTGCTGGAAACACCATATATTTT; CDR3 protein: CASSYSRGLAGNTIYF
D gene: TRBD1; clone size: -; J gene: TRBJ2-7; V gene: TRBV7-2; CDR3 DNA: TGTGCCAGCAGCCCCCAAGGAAGGGACAGGGTTCACGAGCAGTACTTC; CDR3 protein: CASSPQGRDRVHEQYF
D gene: -; clone size: -; J gene: TRBJ1-6; V gene: TRBV9; CDR3 DNA: TGTGCCAGCAGCGTAGTGGCAGGGGCTGATTCACCCCTCCACTTT; CDR3 protein: CASSVVAGADSPLHF
D gene: -; clone size: -; J gene: TRBJ2-7; V gene: TRBV5-4; CDR3 DNA: TGTGCCAGCAGCTTGGCCGGGCGGGGCTTCTACTACGAGCAGTACTTC; CDR3 protein: CASSLAGRGFYYEQYF
D gene: TRBD1; clone size: -; J gene: TRBJ2-2; V gene: TRBV7-2; CDR3 DNA: TGTGCCAGCAGCTTTTCCGGGACAGGGGGCGTCACCGGGGAGCTGTTTTTT; CDR3 protein: CASSFSGTGGVTGELFF
D gene: -; clone size: -; J gene: TRBJ2-7; V gene: TRBV3-1/TRBV3-2; CDR3 DNA: TGTGCCAGCAGCCAAGTCTCCGGGGTCGACCCAAAGGCCTACGAGCAGTACTTC; CDR3 protein: CASSQVSGVDPKAYEQYF
D gene: -; clone size: -; J gene: TRBJ2-5; V gene: TRBV7-5; CDR3 DNA: TGTGCCAGAAGCTCCCACAGGGCCCACAGGATGATGGGTGGGGAGACCCAGTACTTC; CDR3 protein: CARSSHRAHRMMGGETQYF
D gene: -; clone size: -; J gene: TRBJ1-2; V gene: TRBV30; CDR3 DNA: TGTGCCTGGAGTGGGGCAGGCGAAAGTCTAAATCATAACTATGGCTACACCTTC; CDR3 protein: CAWSGAGESLNHNYGYTF
D gene: -; clone size: -; J gene: TRBJ2-7; V gene: TRBV10-2; CDR3 DNA: TGCGCCAGTAGGACACCCAACTACGAGCAGTACTTC; CDR3 protein: CASRTPNYEQYF
D gene: -; clone size: -; J gene: TRBJ2-1; V gene: TRBV11-2; CDR3 DNA: TGTGCCAGCCGGGGGAACAATGAGCAGTTCTTC; CDR3 protein: CASRGNNEQFF
D gene: TRBD2; clone size: -; J gene: TRBJ2-1; V gene: TRBV9; CDR3 DNA: TGTGCCAGCAGCGTAGCTCCCGGGAGGGGGTACAATGAGCAGTTCTTC; CDR3 protein: CASSVAPGRGYNEQFF
D gene: TRBD1; clone size: -; J gene: TRBJ1-2; V gene: TRBV30; CDR3 DNA: TGTGCCTGGAGAGAACAGGGACAGGGGTCGATCTATGGCTACACCTTC; CDR3 protein: CAWREQGQGSIYGYTF
D gene: -; clone size: -; J gene: TRBJ2-3; V gene: TRBV24-1; CDR3 DNA: TGTGCCACCAGTGACCCCCATACAGATACGCAGTATTTT; CDR3 protein: CATSDPHTDTQYF
D gene: TRBD1; clone size: -; J gene: TRBJ2-7; V gene: TRBV12-3/TRBV12-4; CDR3 DNA: TGTGCCAGCAGTTTCGACAGGGGGTACGAGCAGTACTTC; CDR3 protein: CASSFDRGYEQYF
D gene: TRBD1; clone size: -; J gene: TRBJ1-4; V gene: TRBV7-2; CDR3 DNA: TGTGCCAGCAGCCCCGGGACAGCTAATGAAAAACTGTTTTTT; CDR3 protein: CASSPGTANEKLFF
D gene: TRBD1; clone size: -; J gene: TRBJ1-4; V gene: TRBV24-1; CDR3 DNA: TGTGCCACGAAATACACCGGGACAGGTTGGAAGGCTGAAAAACTGTTTTTT; CDR3 protein: CATKYTGTGWKAEKLFF
D gene: -; clone size: -; J gene: TRBJ1-2; V gene: TRBV7-9; CDR3 DNA: TGTGCCAGCAGCATAGCAGCTGGGGGAGGAGGTGGCTACACCTTC; CDR3 protein: CASSIAAGGGGGYTF
D gene: TRBD1; clone size: -; J gene: TRBJ2-2; V gene: TRBV2; CDR3 DNA: TGTGCCAGCAGTGATGGGACAGGCGCCGGGGAGCTGTTTTTT; CDR3 protein: CASSDGTGAGELFF
D gene: TRBD1; clone size: -; J gene: TRBJ1-5; V gene: TRBV2; CDR3 DNA: TGTGCCAGCAGTGGACAGGGGGCTAGTCAGCCCCAGCATTTT; CDR3 protein: CASSGQGASQPQHF
D gene: -; clone size: -; J gene: TRBJ2-1; V gene: TRBV7-9; CDR3 DNA: TGTGCCAGCAGCGGACTCGATCTTCCGATTTACAATGAGCAGTTCTTC; CDR3 protein: CASSGLDLPIYNEQFF
D gene: TRBD2; clone size: -; J gene: TRBJ2-7; V gene: TRBV10-3; CDR3 DNA: TGTGCCATCAGTGACATTGGACTAGCGGCCGGCTACGAGCAGTACTTC; CDR3 protein: CAISDIGLAAGYEQYF
D gene: -; clone size: -; J gene: TRBJ1-2; V gene: TRBV18; CDR3 DNA: TGTGCCAGCTCACCAAGTATTGACAGAGGCCGAGATGGCTACACCTTC; CDR3 protein: CASSPSIDRGRDGYTF
D gene: -; clone size: -; J gene: TRBJ2-3; V gene: TRBV11-2; CDR3 DNA: TGTGCCAGCAGCTCGGTACTAGATAGCACAGATACGCAGTATTTT; CDR3 protein: CASSSVLDSTDTQYF
D gene: TRBD1; clone size: -; J gene: TRBJ2-5; V gene: TRBV18; CDR3 DNA: TGTGCCAGCTCACCACCGACGACAGGGGGAGAGACCCAGTACTTC; CDR3 protein: CASSPPTTGGETQYF
D gene: TRBD1; clone size: -; J gene: TRBJ2-1; V gene: TRBV6-5; CDR3 DNA: TGTGCCAGCAGTTACACCTTCCCGGGACAGGGAGATGAGCAGTTCTTC; CDR3 protein: CASSYTFPGQGDEQFF
D gene: TRBD2; clone size: -; J gene: TRBJ2-1; V gene: TRBV24-1; CDR3 DNA: TGTGCCACCAGTGATCACAAGCGGGGGGGACACAATGAGCAGTTCTTC; CDR3 protein: CATSDHKRGGHNEQFF
D gene: -; clone size: -; J gene: TRBJ1-1; V gene: TRBV12-2; CDR3 DNA: TGTGCAAGTCGGCCTACAGGGTCCTGCGAAGACACTGAAGCTTTCTTT; CDR3 protein: CASRPTGSCEDTEAFF
D gene: TRBD2; clone size: -; J gene: TRBJ2-7; V gene: TRBV4-3; CDR3 DNA: TGCGCCAGCAGCCACCGACTAGCGGGAGGAAAAGAGCAGTACTTC; CDR3 protein: CASSHRLAGGKEQYF
D gene: -; clone size: -; J gene: TRBJ2-1; V gene: TRBV20-1; CDR3 DNA: TGCAGTGCTAGTGGCGGAGTTAGCGGAGACGAGCAGTTCTTC; CDR3 protein: CSASGGVSGDEQFF
D gene: -; clone size: -; J gene: TRBJ2-7; V gene: TRBV6-1; CDR3 DNA: TGTGCCAGCAGTGAAGTGTGGGGACTTCGATACGAGCAGTACTTC; CDR3 protein: CASSEVWGLRYEQYF
D gene: -; clone size: -; J gene: TRBJ1-4; V gene: TRBV5-1; CDR3 DNA: TGCGCCAGCAGCTTAAGGGGCACTAATGAAAAACTGTTTTTT; CDR3 protein: CASSLRGTNEKLFF
D gene: TRBD2; clone size: -; J gene: TRBJ2-6; V gene: TRBV4-1; CDR3 DNA: TGCGCCAGCAGCCAAGAAACTAGCGGCTACTCTGGGGCCAACGTCCTGACTTTC; CDR3 protein: CASSQETSGYSGANVLTF
D gene: TRBD2; clone size: once; J gene: TRBJ2-5; V gene: TRBV18; CDR3 DNA: TGTGCCAGCTCACCACTAGCGGGAGAAGAGACCCAGTACTTC; CDR3 protein: CASSPLAGEETQYF
D gene: TRBD1; clone size: -; J gene: TRBJ2-3; V gene: TRBV19; CDR3 DNA: TGTGCCAGTAGTAGGACAGGGTCCCCAGATACGCAGTATTTT; CDR3 protein: CASSRTGSPDTQYF
D gene: TRBD1; clone size: -; J gene: TRBJ1-1; V gene: TRBV5-1; CDR3 DNA: TGCGCCAGCAGCCAGACAGGGTTGGGGATGTCGGCTGAAGCTTTCTTT; CDR3 protein: CASSQTGLGMSAEAFF
D gene: -; clone size: -; J gene: TRBJ2-5; V gene: TRBV3-1/TRBV3-2; CDR3 DNA: TGTGCCAGCAGCGACGCAGGGGCCAGGGAGACCCAGTACTTC; CDR3 protein: CASSDAGARETQYF
D gene: -; clone size: -; J gene: TRBJ2-5; V gene: TRBV7-2; CDR3 DNA: TGTGCCAGCAGCTTAGCCCGGACACCCGAGACCCAGTACTTC; CDR3 protein: CASSLARTPETQYF
D gene: -; clone size: -; J gene: TRBJ2-7; V gene: TRBV7-9; CDR3 DNA: TGTGCCAGCAGCTTACATGACGGGTACGAGCAGTACTTC; CDR3 protein: CASSLHDGYEQYF
D gene: -; clone size: -; J gene: TRBJ2-5; V gene: TRBV19; CDR3 DNA: TGTGCCAGTAGTATAGCGGCGGTCAGGGCCCAGTACTTC; CDR3 protein: CASSIAAVRAQYF
D gene: -; clone size: -; J gene: TRBJ1-2; V gene: TRBV6-5; CDR3 DNA: TGTGCCACCTTCCCATACAGGGCCTGGAATGATGGCTACACCTTC; CDR3 protein: CATFPYRAWNDGYTF
D gene: -; clone size: -; J gene: TRBJ1-1; V gene: TRBV4-1; CDR3 DNA: TGCGCCAGCAGCCGGTTCCCAGGGGAATCCAACACTGAAGCTTTCTTT; CDR3 protein: CASSRFPGESNTEAFF
D gene: -; clone size: -; J gene: TRBJ1-5; V gene: TRBV6-1; CDR3 DNA: TGTGCCAGCAGTGAAAAGGCGGGGAATAGCAATCAGCCCCAGCATTTT; CDR3 protein: CASSEKAGNSNQPQHF
D gene: -; clone size: -; J gene: TRBJ1-2; V gene: TRBV27; CDR3 DNA: TGTGCCAGCAGTTTATTTCCGACAGAAATTTATGGCTACACCTTC; CDR3 protein: CASSLFPTEIYGYTF